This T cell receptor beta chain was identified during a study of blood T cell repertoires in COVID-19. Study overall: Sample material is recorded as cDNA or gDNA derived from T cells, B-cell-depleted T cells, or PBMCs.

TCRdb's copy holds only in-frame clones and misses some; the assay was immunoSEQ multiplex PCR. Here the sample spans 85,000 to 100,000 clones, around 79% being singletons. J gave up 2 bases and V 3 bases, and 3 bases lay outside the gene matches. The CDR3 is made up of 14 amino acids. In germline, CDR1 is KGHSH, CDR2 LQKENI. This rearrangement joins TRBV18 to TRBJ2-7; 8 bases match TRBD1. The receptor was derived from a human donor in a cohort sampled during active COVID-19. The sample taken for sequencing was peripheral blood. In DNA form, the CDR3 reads TGTGCCAGCTCACCGGGCAGGGGGCCCTACGAGCAGTACTTC. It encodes CASSPGRGPYEQYF.